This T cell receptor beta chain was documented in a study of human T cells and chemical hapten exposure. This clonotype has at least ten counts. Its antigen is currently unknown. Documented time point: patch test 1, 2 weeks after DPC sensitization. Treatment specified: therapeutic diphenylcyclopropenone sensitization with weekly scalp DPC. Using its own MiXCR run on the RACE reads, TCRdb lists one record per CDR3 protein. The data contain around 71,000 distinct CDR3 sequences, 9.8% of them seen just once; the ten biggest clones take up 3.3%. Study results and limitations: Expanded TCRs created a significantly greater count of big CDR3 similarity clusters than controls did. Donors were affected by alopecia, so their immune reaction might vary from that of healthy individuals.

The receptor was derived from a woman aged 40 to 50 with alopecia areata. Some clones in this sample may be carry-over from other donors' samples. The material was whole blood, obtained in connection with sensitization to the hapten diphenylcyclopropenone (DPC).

The CDR3 region has the DNA TGTGCCAGCAGTGAGACACAGGGCTACTATGGCTACACCTTC. It codes for CASSETQGYYGYTF. This chain links TRBV6-1 with TRBJ1-2; possibly TRBD1 for D (6 bases). V was shortened by 3 bases and J by 3 bases, with 11 bases between the two germline ends. CDR3 length: 14 residues. Germline assignment: CDR1 MNHNS and CDR2 SASEGT.